Here is one T cell receptor beta chain with its context. The V end was cut by 5 bases, the J end by 6 bases, with 17 bases between. Germline loops: CDR1 SGHTA, CDR2 FQGNSA. This CDR3 has 15 amino acids. This entry is derived from a study of CD8 T cells in Susac syndrome. TCR beta sequencing covered blood CD8+ and CD4+ T cells. With random hexamers, about 0.45 to 1 ug RNA was reverse transcribed. TCRdb redid the calling of the immunoSEQ multiplex PCR reads with MiXCR, one entry per CDR3 protein. The sample includes about 300,000 distinct CDR3 sequences, about 90% seen only once; the top ten take roughly 0.059%.

The clonotype originates from a human donor with multiple sclerosis. The chain carries TRBV7-2 and TRBJ2-1, with D maybe TRBD1 (6 bases). Source material: CD4+ T cells from PBMCs. CDR3 DNA: TGTGCCAGCAGCCCAGGGGCTAGTCTACCCAATGAGCAGTTCTTC. Protein: CASSPGASLPNEQFF.